The 16 T cell receptor beta chains presented below share a single source sample, sequenced in a study of CD8+ T cells in alopecia areata. The treatment denotes: oral pan-JAK inhibitor, 5-10 mg twice daily. After isolation, RNA underwent reverse transcription to generate cDNA as the sequencing template. The table came from immunoSEQ multiplex PCR; TCRdb's copy has only in-frame clones and leaves some out. This sample has roughly 110,000 clones, with 80% to 85% found just once. Here the sequenced sample was CD8+ T cells sorted from blood, taken at week 24, from a patient treated with tofacitinib. The receptor source for this set is a human donor with alopecia areata.

The gene calls are TRBV7-6 and TRBJ2-5; 14 bases match TRBD2. Unmatched junction bases numbered 8, after V lost 4 bases and J lost 1 base. The length of the CDR3 is 18 residues. Germline CDR1 is SGHVS and CDR2 is FNYEAQ. The CDR3: CASSSQRTSGGLQETQYF. The CDR3 DNA is TGTGCCAGCAGCTCCCAGAGGACTAGCGGGGGGCTCCAAGAGACCCAGTACTTC.

This clone was counted once. The rearrangement joins TRBV7-8 to TRBJ2-1; D not certain. Germline CDR1 SGHVS, CDR2 FQNEAQ. With 2 bases removed from V and 8 bases from J, the gap between germline ends came to 13 bases. The CDR3 extends over 14 amino acids. CDR3 sequence: CASSLLSDSDEQFF. The CDR3 DNA reads as TGTGCCAGCAGCTTACTAAGCGATTCAGATGAGCAGTTCTTC. Complete variable domain (other parts from reference TRBV7-8 and TRBJ2-1): GAGVSQSPRYKVAKRGQDVALRCDPISGHVSLFWYQQALGQGPEFLTYFQNEAQLDKSGLPSDRFFAERPEGSVSTLKIQRTQQEDSAVYLCASSLLSDSDEQFFGPGTRLTVL.

The CDR3 nucleotides read TGTGCCAGCAGTTTAGGGACGAACACAGGGCAGTACTTC. Translated: CASSLGTNTGQYF. The chain has TRBV27 and TRBJ2-7; D could derive from TRBD1 or TRBD2 (5 bases each). V was pared by 2 bases and J by 9 bases, with 14 bases between. The CDR3 covers 13 residues. The germline gives CDR1 MNHEY, CDR2 SMNVEV (reference sequence).

This clone was seen a few times. J is TRBJ2-2 and V is TRBV12-5; unclear D gene. V lost 1 base to trimming and J lost 5 bases, with 2 bases between them. The germline CDR1 and CDR2 sequences are LGHNT and FRNRAP. The CDR3 has 12 residues. CDR3 protein: CASGLGTGELFF. The CDR3 DNA reads TGTGCTAGTGGTTTGGGGACCGGGGAGCTGTTTTTT.

Here the CDR3 reads CASSEGDPGANVLTF. The CDR3 region has the DNA TGTGCCAGCAGTGAAGGGGACCCTGGGGCCAACGTCCTGACTTTC. V and J are TRBV6-1 and TRBJ2-6, with D possibly being TRBD1 or TRBD2 (5 bases each). Trimming took off 1 base at V and 2 bases at J, with 6 bases between the two ends. This CDR3 contains 15 residues. Germline CDR1 and CDR2: MNHNS and SASEGT.

The chain recombines TRBV19 with TRBJ2-1, with a possible D match to TRBD1 (8 bases). Per the germline V gene, CDR1 is LNHDA and CDR2 is SQIVND (reference sequence). Trimming shortened V by 9 bases and J by 10 bases, and 22 bases separated the two germline ends. This CDR3 contains 14 residues. The CDR3 region is CASKDREGIDEQFF. DNA for the CDR3: TGTGCCAGCAAGGACAGGGAGGGAATTGACGAGCAGTTCTTC. Full variable domain (remainder filled in from reference TRBV19 and TRBJ2-1): DGGITQSPKYLFRKEGQNVTLSCEQNLNHDAMYWYRQDPGQGLRLIYYSQIVNDFQKGDIAEGYSVSREKKESFPLTVTSAQKNPTAFYLCASKDREGIDEQFFGPGTRLTVL.

This clone was detected only a few times. This chain connects TRBV15 to TRBJ2-1, with no clear D. The CDR3 consists of 16 residues. Trimming left V 5 bases short and J 4 bases short, with 18 bases between. Germline V gene lookup returns CDR1 LNHNV and CDR2 YYDKDF (reference sequence). CDR3 nucleotide sequence: TGTGCCACCAGCGGCTACCAACTCTCTTCTTACAATGAGCAGTTCTTC. Amino acids: CATSGYQLSSYNEQFF.

The genes are TRBV7-3 and TRBJ2-3; 7 nucleotides line up with TRBD1. The CDR3 extends over 14 amino acids. Germline CDR1 reads SGHTA; CDR2 reads FQGTGA. After removal of 5 bases from V and 3 bases from J, the junction contained 5 bases not matched to a gene. CDR3: CASSQTGSTDTQYF. The CDR3 DNA reads as TGTGCCAGCAGCCAGACAGGGAGTACAGATACGCAGTATTTT.

This chain uses TRBV29-1 with TRBJ2-1; weak D call: TRBD2 (6 bases). Looked up from germline, CDR1 is SQVTM and CDR2 is ANQGSEA. Trimming cost V 0 bases and J 16 bases, with 13 bases left between them. The CDR3 has 11 amino acids. CDR3 nucleotide sequence: TGCAGCGTTGAAGATATCGGGGACTTCTTCTTC. It is translated as CSVEDIGDFFF.

V is TRBV7-9 and J is TRBJ2-7; maybe TRBD2 (5 bases). V lost 5 bases to trimming and J lost 5 bases, with 7 bases between them. CDR3 size: 11 residues. Germline CDR1 SEHNR, CDR2 FQNEAQ (reference sequence). The CDR3 DNA is TGTGCCAGCAGCATCGGGGACGAGCAGTACTTC. It specifies CASSIGDEQYF.

The chain uses TRBV4-3 and TRBJ1-1, with a tentative D call TRBD1 (5 bases). The V and J ends lost 1 base and 1 base respectively, with 10 bases between them. The CDR3 sequence is 15 residues long. Germline values: CDR1 LGHNA, CDR2 YSLEER. The CDR3 bases are TGCGCCAGCAGCCAAGTGCCGGGGACGAACACTGAAGCTTTCTTT. Its protein product is CASSQVPGTNTEAFF.

The chain combines TRBV7-9 with TRBJ1-1; TRBD1 matches at 11 bases. V was clipped by 5 bases and J by 2 bases; unmatched bases: 4. This CDR3 has 15 amino acids. Germline loops: CDR1 SEHNR, CDR2 FQNEAQ (reference sequence). CDR3 in amino acids: CASSLGTGGNTEAFF. The CDR3 DNA is TGTGCCAGCAGCCTGGGGACAGGGGGAAACACTGAAGCTTTCTTT.

V and J are TRBV6-6 and TRBJ1-1; unclear D gene. With 5 bases removed from V and 0 bases from J, the gap between germline ends came to 10 bases. This CDR3 has 14 amino acids. The germline CDR1 and CDR2 sequences are MNHNY and SVGAGI (reference sequence). The chain's CDR3 is CASSRELMNTEAFF. The CDR3 DNA follows: TGTGCCAGCAGTAGAGAACTCATGAACACTGAAGCTTTCTTT.

The chain links TRBV4-3 to TRBJ2-7; D remains unclear. The CDR3 contains 12 residues. The germline gives CDR1 LGHNA, CDR2 YSLEER. V lost 0 bases and J lost 6, with 6 bases in between. CDR3 residues: CASSQDRGEQYF. CDR3 nucleotides: TGCGCCAGCAGCCAAGATCGCGGCGAGCAGTACTTC.

The chain employs TRBV7-2 and TRBJ2-2; a weak D match, TRBD1 (7 bases). CDR1 SGHTA and CDR2 FQGNSA come from the germline V gene. This CDR3 spans 18 amino acids. The V and J ends lost 4 bases and 2 bases respectively, with 20 bases between them. In nucleotides, the CDR3 is TGTGCCAGCAGCTCAGAGGTACAGGGGAGGTATAACACCGGGGAGCTGTTTTTT. It encodes CASSSEVQGRYNTGELFF.

The V call is TRBV2, the J call TRBJ1-5, with unresolved D. The CDR3 totals 14 residues. The V and J ends lost 2 bases and 7 bases respectively, with 12 bases between them. Germline-derived CDR1 and CDR2 are SNHLY and FYNNEI. The CDR3 loop is CASSELGSSQPQHF. DNA for the CDR3: TGTGCCAGCAGTGAATTGGGCAGCAGCCAGCCCCAGCATTTT.